This entry is about one T cell receptor beta chain. The antigen remains unidentified. The sample originates from a study of graft-versus-host responses after intestinal transplantation. Study-wide points: The recipient marrow held GvH clones, and some of them showed up first in ileum or blood. Association was observed between peak circulating GvH clone levels and early post-transplant HvG declines.

The assay was immunoSEQ multiplex PCR, and TCRdb's table has in-frame clones only and misses some. The sample records tens of thousands of clones, around 91% being singletons. This specimen consisted of PBMCs, obtained around 120 days after intestinal transplantation. The receptor was derived from a human patient who received an intestinal transplant, so some T cells may come from the graft donor.

The CDR3 loop is CASLDGYSNQPQHF. CDR3 in DNA: TGTGCCAGTTTGGACGGTTATAGCAATCAGCCCCAGCATTTT. The chain combines TRBV19 with TRBJ1-5; D not resolved. Germline V lookup: CDR1 LNHDA, CDR2 SQIVND (reference sequence). V lost 8 bases and J 0 bases, leaving 11 bases between the germline ends. The CDR3 is 14 amino acids.